Listed below are T cell receptor beta chains from one sample, sequenced in a study of CD8 T cells in Susac syndrome. Using its own MiXCR run on the immunoSEQ multiplex PCR reads, TCRdb lists one record per CDR3 protein. There are 200,000 or so distinct CDR3 sequences in the sample; nearly 95% occur only once, and approximately 0.093% lies in the top ten. Sequencing was carried out using CD4+ T cells from PBMCs. The receptors come from a human donor with multiple sclerosis. Both conserved end residues are part of each CDR3. A D gene is named only where the DNA matches it firmly. The listing skips clone size in some rows; elsewhere it reads once, few, many or a size class.

-	once	TRBV4-1	TRBJ2-7	CASSQGKGQYYEQYF	TGCGCCAGCAGCCAAGGCAAGGGTCAGTATTACGAGCAGTACTTC
-	-	TRBV30	TRBJ2-2	CAWSRRDTGELFF	TGTGCCTGGAGTCGTCGGGACACCGGGGAGCTGTTTTTT
-	-	TRBV6-5	TRBJ1-2	CASSSWRYGYTF	TGTGCCAGCAGTTCCTGGAGGTATGGCTACACCTTC
-	-	TRBV3-1	TRBJ1-4	CASSQQGQKLFF	TGTGCCAGCAGCCAACAAGGGCAAAAACTGTTTTTT
-	-	TRBV30	TRBJ1-2	CAWSGGDYGYTF	TGTGCCTGGAGCGGGGGAGACTATGGCTACACCTTC
-	-	TRBV29-1	TRBJ1-1	CSPRRSGNTEAFF	TGCAGCCCCCGCAGGTCCGGGAACACTGAAGCTTTCTTT
TRBD2	once	TRBV20-1	TRBJ2-3	CSAPASGSTDTQYF	TGCAGTGCTCCCGCTAGCGGGAGCACAGATACGCAGTATTTT
-	once	TRBV20-1	TRBJ2-1	CSAILNERSYNEQFF	TGCAGTGCAATTCTAAACGAGCGCTCCTACAATGAGCAGTTCTTC
-	-	TRBV30	TRBJ2-3	CAGSEGRDTQYF	TGTGCCGGCTCCGAGGGTCGGGATACGCAGTATTTT
-	-	TRBV12-3/TRBV12-4	TRBJ2-3	CASTLRGADTQYF	TGTGCCAGCACTCTGAGGGGGGCCGATACGCAGTATTTT
-	-	TRBV2	TRBJ1-2	CASSDSRGAYGYTF	TGTGCCAGCAGTGATTCTAGGGGAGCCTATGGCTACACCTTC
TRBD1	-	TRBV5-1	TRBJ2-7	CASSLGQDWDEQYF	TGCGCCAGCAGCCTAGGACAGGACTGGGACGAGCAGTACTTC
-	-	TRBV6-5	TRBJ2-1	CASGRVGLARGEQFF	TGTGCCAGCGGCAGGGTAGGGTTAGCGAGGGGGGAGCAGTTCTTC
-	-	TRBV3-1	TRBJ2-1	CASSQDEIYNEQFF	TGTGCCAGCAGCCAAGATGAAATTTACAATGAGCAGTTCTTC
-	-	TRBV12-3/TRBV12-4	TRBJ2-1	CASMGYPYNEQFF	TGTGCCAGCATGGGGTACCCCTACAATGAGCAGTTCTTC
-	-	TRBV7-9	TRBJ1-6	CASSLGGDSPLHF	TGTGCCAGCAGCTTAGGTGGTGATTCACCCCTCCACTTT
-	once	TRBV3-1	TRBJ1-5	CASSQGGGGNQPQHF	TGTGCCAGCAGCCAAGGAGGAGGGGGCAATCAGCCCCAGCATTTT
-	-	TRBV11-1	TRBJ2-6	CASRPAGTALKGFSGAGANVLTF	TGTGCCAGCAGACCCGCCGGGACAGCTCTTAAGGGCTTTTCGGGGGCTGGGGCCAACGTCCTGACTTTC
-	-	TRBV3-1	TRBJ2-2	CASSHLADPAELFF	TGTGCCAGCAGCCATCTAGCTGACCCGGCGGAGCTGTTTTTT
-	-	TRBV19	TRBJ1-1	CASSFSGLGTEAFF	TGTGCCAGTAGCTTTTCGGGTCTGGGCACTGAAGCTTTCTTT
-	-	TRBV23-1	TRBJ2-7	CASSPGHSEYF	TGCGCCAGCAGTCCAGGACATTCGGAGTACTTC
-	-	TRBV9	TRBJ2-3	CASSVGWGLTDTQYF	TGTGCCAGCAGCGTAGGATGGGGACTCACAGATACGCAGTATTTT
-	-	TRBV27	TRBJ1-2	CASTSTGRMYGYTF	TGTGCCAGCACCAGCACGGGGAGGATGTATGGCTACACCTTC
-	-	TRBV9	TRBJ1-1	CASSVVGQNTEAFF	TGTGCCAGCAGCGTAGTTGGGCAGAACACTGAAGCTTTCTTT
-	-	TRBV4-1	TRBJ2-7	CASSQDPFREQYF	TGCGCCAGCAGCCAAGATCCCTTTCGCGAGCAGTACTTC
-	-	TRBV29-1	TRBJ2-7	CSVEDPRSLGQYF	TGCAGCGTTGAAGACCCTCGGTCTTTAGGGCAGTACTTC
-	-	TRBV3-1	TRBJ2-4	CASSHDLLAKNIQYF	TGTGCCAGCAGCCACGATCTTCTAGCCAAAAACATTCAGTACTTC
TRBD1	-	TRBV11-1	TRBJ2-3	CASSLNRGGDTQYF	TGTGCCAGCAGCTTGAACAGGGGCGGGGATACGCAGTATTTT
-	-	TRBV29-1	TRBJ2-7	CSVDQAGSEQYF	TGCAGCGTCGACCAGGCAGGGAGCGAGCAGTACTTC
-	-	TRBV12-3/TRBV12-4	TRBJ1-6	CASSYRDPQASPLHF	TGTGCCAGCAGTTACAGGGACCCCCAAGCCTCACCCCTCCACTTT
-	-	TRBV12-3/TRBV12-4	TRBJ1-1	CASRTPKGGRTEAFF	TGTGCCAGCAGAACACCTAAAGGGGGACGGACTGAAGCTTTCTTT
TRBD1	once	TRBV7-9	TRBJ1-2	CASRRDSYGYTF	TGTGCCAGCAGGCGGGACAGCTATGGCTACACCTTC
-	-	TRBV20-1	TRBJ1-6	CSARGTGTANSPLHF	TGCAGTGCTAGAGGTACCGGGACGGCGAATTCACCCCTCCACTTT
-	-	TRBV7-9	TRBJ1-1	CASSLLRTEAFF	TGTGCCAGCAGCTTACTGAGGACTGAAGCTTTCTTT
TRBD1	-	TRBV30	TRBJ1-2	CAWRTGAMVYTF	TGTGCCTGGAGGACAGGGGCTATGGTCTACACCTTC
-	-	TRBV5-1	TRBJ2-7	CASSRPPATLSYEQYF	TGCGCCAGCAGCCGTCCCCCGGCAACCCTCTCCTACGAGCAGTACTTC
-	once	TRBV24-1	TRBJ1-5	CATSGIVSNQPQHF	TGTGCCACCAGTGGGATCGTTAGCAATCAGCCCCAGCATTTT
-	-	TRBV20-1	TRBJ2-5	CSALYQETQYF	TGCAGTGCGCTGTACCAAGAGACCCAGTACTTC
TRBD1	-	TRBV5-1	TRBJ1-2	CASSLGTGYGYTF	TGCGCCAGCAGCTTGGGGACAGGCTATGGCTACACCTTC